This record concerns one T cell receptor beta chain sequence. The data originate from a study of blood T cell repertoires in COVID-19. At the level of the study: COVID-19 samples collected from the United States, Italy and Spain covered acute and convalescent phases. Sample material is recorded as cDNA or gDNA derived from T cells, B-cell-depleted T cells, or PBMCs.

CDR1 and CDR2 (germline): SGHVS, FQNEAQ. V was pared by 4 bases and J by 6 bases, with 7 bases of the junction left unmatched. CDR3 length equals 15 residues. While infection was still active, Seattle patients were enrolled and then followed longitudinally. Per the authors' pipeline: Amplification with reference gene primers provided the estimates of nucleated cell counts. Produced via immunoSEQ multiplex PCR; TCRdb's table is partial and in-frame only. The D gene and trimming were derived from the DNA, and the V and J assignments and clone size from that table. Seen here are approximately 200,000 clones, around 84% observed once, and the top ten hold more than 9%.

What was sequenced was peripheral blood. V usage is TRBV7-8 and J usage is TRBJ2-7; 12 bases align to TRBD2. This receptor was identified in a woman older than 75 with COVID-19, enrolled during active disease. Written as DNA, the CDR3 is TGTGCCAGCAGCTCCCTAGCGGGGGGGCCGGGCGAGCAGTACTTC. This codes for CASSSLAGGPGEQYF.